This is a list of T cell receptor beta chains from one sample in a study of shared clonotypes between healthy human individuals. The data were produced by immunoSEQ multiplex PCR, yet TCRdb's version contains in-frame clones alone and is incomplete. The data hold roughly 2,000,000 clones, with 85% to 95% observed a single time. Sequences were obtained from naive CD8+ T cells from PBMCs. These receptors originate from a man between 18 and 35 years old in good health. Some clones in this sample may be carry-over from other donors' samples. CDR3s include the opening cysteine and the closing phenylalanine or tryptophan. Each record gives: J gene, clone size, D gene, V gene, CDR3 DNA, CDR3 protein. D genes are given only for firm matches. Only part of the rows carry a size: once, few, many, or a class if the clone is expanded.

TRBJ2-2 - TRBD2 TRBV6-5 TGTGCCAGCAGGATACTAGCGGGAGTGGCCGGGGAGCTGTTTTTT CASRILAGVAGELFF
TRBJ1-1 once - TRBV5-6 TGTGCCAGCAGCCTACCCCTAGTCGGCGCTGAAGCTTTCTTT CASSLPLVGAEAFF
TRBJ2-1 - TRBD2 TRBV9 TGTGCCAGCAGCGCCGCCATGAGCGGGAGAAGGTACAATGAGCAGTTCTTC CASSAAMSGRRYNEQFF
TRBJ2-6 - - TRBV4-1 TGCGCCAGCAGCCAAGGTTACCAGGACCGGACTGGGGCCAACGTCCTGACTTTC CASSQGYQDRTGANVLTF
TRBJ2-7 once - TRBV7-9 TGTGCCAGCAGCTTTCCTGGACACTCCTACGAGCAGTACTTC CASSFPGHSYEQYF
TRBJ2-7 - TRBD1 TRBV6-5 TGTGCCAGCAGTTTGACCGGGACAGGGAGCTCCGAGCAGTACTTC CASSLTGTGSSEQYF
TRBJ1-1 - - TRBV9 TGTGCCAGCAGCGTAGTCGATACTCGGGAAGCTTTCTTT CASSVVDTREAFF
TRBJ2-7 once - TRBV9 TGTGCCAGCAGCGTAGGCGGTGGGTCTTCGAACGAGCAGTACTTC CASSVGGGSSNEQYF
TRBJ1-4 - - TRBV6-6 TGTGCCAGCAGTTACAACGGACTTAATGAAAAACTGTTTTTT CASSYNGLNEKLFF
TRBJ2-2 few TRBD2 TRBV19 TGTGCCAGTAGTATCCCGACTAGCGGGAGCTTGTCCGGGGAGCTGTTTTTT CASSIPTSGSLSGELFF
TRBJ2-7 - - TRBV4-1 TGCGCCAGCAGCCAAGGCATTACACTGACGTACGAGGGGCAGTACTTC CASSQGITLTYEGQYF
TRBJ1-2 - - TRBV7-9 TGTGCCAGCAGCTTAAACCCCAGGGTATCCCCACGGTACGGCTACACCTTC CASSLNPRVSPRYGYTF
TRBJ2-2 - - TRBV5-4 TGTGCCAGCAGCTTGCGGTGGGACACCGGGGAGCTGTTTTTT CASSLRWDTGELFF
TRBJ2-1 - - TRBV5-5 TGTGCCAGCAGCCCTTCGGGGAACAATGAGCAGTTCTTC CASSPSGNNEQFF
TRBJ2-7 - - TRBV11-2 TGTGCCAGCAGCTTAGAGGCGGGTAGAGCCTACGAGCAGTACTTC CASSLEAGRAYEQYF
TRBJ1-2 - - TRBV27 TGTGCCAGCAGTTTGTCTCGGGTGGGCTATGGCTACACCTTC CASSLSRVGYGYTF
TRBJ1-2 - - TRBV9 TGTGCCAGCAGCGGATTCTTGGGGATTAACTATGGCTACACCTTC CASSGFLGINYGYTF
TRBJ2-1 - - TRBV2 TGTGCCAGCAGGCGGTCCTACAATGAGCAGTTCTTC CASRRSYNEQFF
TRBJ1-1 - - TRBV28 TGTGCCAGCAGCTACCACGGGATGCGGGTGAACACTGAAGCTTTCTTT CASSYHGMRVNTEAFF
TRBJ2-1 - - TRBV6-6 TGTGCCAGCAGTGAGGGTACTAAGCAGTTCTTC CASSEGTKQFF
TRBJ2-7 - - TRBV5-6 TGTGCCAGCAGTTATCTTTCCTACGAGCAGTACTTC CASSYLSYEQYF
TRBJ1-1 few - TRBV30 TGTGCCTGGAGTGTGGGGCGGCAGAACACTGAAGCTTTCTTT CAWSVGRQNTEAFF
TRBJ2-3 - TRBD2 TRBV9 TGTGCCTCCCGGGGAGGGCATACGCAGTATTTT CASRGGHTQYF
TRBJ2-7 - - TRBV5-1 TGCGCCAGCAGCTTGGAGGGGTTTAACTCCTACGAGCAGTACTTC CASSLEGFNSYEQYF
TRBJ2-5 - TRBD1 TRBV4-3 TGCGCCAGCAGCCAAGATATCGGGACAGGGGAGACCCAGTACTTC CASSQDIGTGETQYF
TRBJ2-1 - TRBD1 TRBV7-6 TGTGCCAGCACCAATTTGCCGGGACAGGGGGCACTTGAGCAGTTCTTC CASTNLPGQGALEQFF
TRBJ2-7 - - TRBV27 TGTGCCAGCAGAGGGGTTGCCTACGAGCAGTACTTC CASRGVAYEQYF
TRBJ2-2 - TRBD1 TRBV6-1 TGTGCCAGCAGGATCGGGACAGGGGTCACCGGGGAGCTGTTTTTT CASRIGTGVTGELFF
TRBJ1-4 - - TRBV25-1 TGTGCCAGCAGTGAATCGTACCAGGGGCCCAATGAAAAACTGTTTTTT CASSESYQGPNEKLFF
TRBJ1-2 few - TRBV19 TGTGCCAGTAGTAAACGGGACGGGAACTATGGCTACACCTTC CASSKRDGNYGYTF
TRBJ1-5 - - TRBV2 TGTGCCAGCACGGGGTATGGAGGCAATCAGCCCCAGCATTTT CASTGYGGNQPQHF
TRBJ1-1 - TRBD1 TRBV5-1 TGCGCCAGCAGCTTAGTCCGACAGGGAGTACGTAACACTGAAGCTTTCTTT CASSLVRQGVRNTEAFF
TRBJ2-7 - TRBD1 TRBV28 TGTGCCAGCAGTTCCTACCGACAGGGGCTAATGAACGAGCAGTACTTC CASSSYRQGLMNEQYF
TRBJ1-2 - TRBD1 TRBV28 TGTGCCAGCAGTCCGGGACAGGGAATCGACTACACCTTC CASSPGQGIDYTF
TRBJ2-7 - - TRBV5-5 TGTGCCAGCAGCTTGAGCAGGGTCTACGAGCAGTACTTC CASSLSRVYEQYF
TRBJ2-2 few - TRBV9 TGTGCCAGCAGCACCGGGGTTACCGGGGAGCTGTTTTTT CASSTGVTGELFF
TRBJ1-1 - TRBD1 TRBV19 TGTGCCAGTAGTCCAACGGCTCAGGGGGCAAGCACTGAAGCTTTCTTT CASSPTAQGASTEAFF
TRBJ2-7 - TRBD1 TRBV28 TGTGCCAGCCGAGCCATGGACAGGGGTGTCCACGAGCAGTACTTC CASRAMDRGVHEQYF
TRBJ2-5 - - TRBV28 TGTGCCAGCAGCACTGGAACAGTACCTCAAGAGACCCAGTACTTC CASSTGTVPQETQYF
TRBJ2-5 - - TRBV7-9 TGTGCCAGCAGCCCCTGGGGAGGCCAAGAGACCCAGTACTTC CASSPWGGQETQYF
TRBJ2-5 - - TRBV27 TGTGCCAGCAGTTTATCGGGACCGGAGACCCAGTACTTC CASSLSGPETQYF
TRBJ2-4 - - TRBV30 TGTGCCTGGAGCGGCAGGGACTCTGAAAACATTCAGTACTTC CAWSGRDSENIQYF
TRBJ1-4 few - TRBV13 TGTGCCAGCAGCTTAGGGAGACTTGAAAAACTGTTTTTT CASSLGRLEKLFF
TRBJ2-2 - TRBD2 TRBV27 TGTGCCAGCAGTTTAGTAGCGGGAGACCTCACCGGGGAGCTGTTTTTT CASSLVAGDLTGELFF